This TCR beta chain was recovered during a study of blood T cell repertoires in COVID-19. Whole-study context: The origin of the acute and convalescent COVID-19 samples was the United States, Italy and Spain. PBMCs, B-cell-depleted T cells, or T cells were the source of the cDNA or gDNA that made up the material.

Per the study methods: How many nucleated cells were present was estimated from reference gene primer amplification. The protocol was immunoSEQ multiplex PCR, while the TCRdb copy is restricted to in-frame clones and leaves out a portion. V, J and clone size reflect that table, while D and trimming were determined from the DNA. Of approximately 100,000 clones listed, under 75% were seen once; the top ten hold roughly 6%. This CDR3 has 14 amino acids. The germline CDR1 and CDR2 sequences are LGHNA and YNFKEQ. The V and J ends lost 5 bases and 8 bases respectively, with 16 bases between them. The TCR was taken from a man of 80 years or more with acute or convalescent COVID-19. V usage is TRBV4-2 and J usage is TRBJ2-4; D uncertain. Source material: peripheral blood. The CDR3, as DNA: TGTGCCAGCAGCTCCGCGGCGTCCGAGGACATTCAGTACTTC. As protein: CASSSAASEDIQYF.